This T cell receptor (beta chain) was retrieved from a study of blood T cell repertoires in COVID-19. Study at large: Some COVID-19 samples were acute and others convalescent; all came from the United States, Italy and Spain. Sources were T cells, B-cell-depleted T cells, or PBMCs; the material itself was cDNA or gDNA.

As handled by the study authors: Quantification of nucleated cells was approximated via reference gene primer amplification. Sequencing used immunoSEQ multiplex PCR; TCRdb keeps in-frame clones, though not all of them. V and J calls and clone size are as listed in that table; D and trimming were resolved from the DNA. The sample contains 50,000 to 65,000 clones, around 90% of which appear only once. The CDR3 extends over 15 amino acids. Trimming removed 5 bases at V and 7 bases at J, with 21 bases between. The germline gives CDR1 SEHNR, CDR2 FQNEAQ (reference sequence). The sequence derives from a man aged 45-65 years with active COVID-19. The chain recombines TRBV7-9 with TRBJ2-7, with a weak D call TRBD1 (6 bases). Sequencing was done on a sample of peripheral blood. The CDR3 sequence: CASSRDEDRFWEQYF. DNA for the CDR3: TGTGCCAGCAGCCGTGATGAGGACAGATTTTGGGAGCAGTACTTC.